The 21 T cell receptor beta chains in this list originate from one sample, sequenced in a study of Tregs in tolerant kidney transplant recipients. Sequencing used immunoSEQ multiplex PCR; TCRdb keeps in-frame clones, though not all of them. This specimen shows some 30,000 clones; the ten leading clones hold 1.8%. The nonmyeloablative bone marrow transplants came from related graft donors, with transient mixed chimerism. The source was CD4+ T cells from blood (PBMCs), collected 24 months after the transplant. These TCRs come from a human patient who received a combined kidney and bone marrow transplant. Some T cells may have come from the graft donor.

As to this clone: The missing CDR3 end, 3 residues past where the read stops, is filled in from the germline J gene. J is TRBJ2-2 and V is TRBV19, with 13 bases aligning to TRBD2. V was pared by 7 bases and J by 2 bases, with 7 bases of the junction left unmatched. CDR3 size: 17 residues. In germline, CDR1 is LNHDA, CDR2 SQIVND (reference sequence). The CDR3: CASNPRGLAGNTGELFF. The sequenced part of the CDR3 DNA is TGTGCCAGTAACCCTCGGGGACTAGCGGGAAACACCGGGGAG.

The CDR3 is CALGLDPYEQYF. CDR3 DNA, as far as it was read: TGTGCCCTCGGACTAGATCCCTACGAG. V is TRBV30 and J is TRBJ2-7, with 7 bases lining up with TRBD2. The sequenced fragment ends 3 residues before the CDR3 boundary, so the rest is inferred from the germline J gene. Germline V gene data show CDR1 as GTSNPN and CDR2 as SVGIG (reference sequence). The CDR3 is 12 amino acids. With 8 bases clipped from V and 2 bases from J, the junction kept 6 bases outside the gene matches.

About this clone: The read halts 3 residues ahead of the CDR3 end, with the missing end drawn from the germline J gene. This chain uses TRBV30 with TRBJ2-5; 7 nucleotides match TRBD1. Germline assignment: CDR1 GTSNPN and CDR2 SVGIG (reference sequence). The CDR3 loop spans 11 amino acids. After removal of 7 bases from V and 6 bases from J, the junction contained 5 bases not matched to a gene. CDR3 amino acids: CASYRGQTQYF. The sequenced part of the CDR3 DNA is TGTGCCTCCTACAGGGGACAGACC.

Comments on this clone: The CDR3 end is not reached by the read, which stops 3 residues before it; the germline J gene fills it in. The chain employs TRBV5-1 and TRBJ2-5; D perhaps matches TRBD1 (6 bases). V gave up 0 bases and J gave up 4 bases, with 10 bases separating them. Germline V gene data show CDR1 as SGHRS and CDR2 as YFSETQ. CDR3 length: 14 residues. CDR3 region: CASSLAGAGETQYF. Partial CDR3 DNA: TGCGCCAGCAGCTTGGCAGGGGCAGGAGAGACC.

With respect to this clone: The read terminates 3 residues ahead of where the CDR3 ends, so the germline J gene completes it. The chain has TRBV2 and TRBJ2-6; D not certain. Germline-derived CDR1 and CDR2 are SNHLY and FYNNEI. V lost 7 bases, J lost 0 bases, and 13 bases lay in between. This CDR3 has 16 amino acids. CDR3 DNA (partial): TGTGCCAGCACTCCCCCCAGGAGCTCTGGGGCCAACGTC. Amino acids: CASTPPRSSGANV. The CDR3 in full is CASTPPRSSGANVLTF.

Note on this clone: The read ends 3 residues early relative to the CDR3; the germline J gene fills the gap. The rearrangement joins TRBV20-1 to TRBJ2-3; 8 bases are shared with TRBD2. The CDR3 contains 14 residues. Germline lookup yields CDR1 DFQATT and CDR2 SNEGSKA (reference sequence). Trimming took 4 bases from V and 0 from J; bases not matched to a gene: 3. The CDR3 sequence is CSAKRELSTDTQYF. The DNA read from the CDR3 is TGCAGTGCTAAGCGGGAGCTGAGCACAGATACG.

CDR3 bases read: TGTGCCAGTAGGAGGAGACAGGGGAACACCGGGGAG. Protein product: CASRRRQGNTGE. In full, the CDR3 reads CASRRRQGNTGELFF. The chain is built from TRBV7-2 and TRBJ2-2; TRBD1 agrees at 7 bases. The CDR3 is cut off 3 residues early in the read; its end comes from the germline J gene. Germline assignment: CDR1 SGHTA and CDR2 FQGNSA. There are 15 residues in the CDR3. J gave up 1 base and V 9 bases, and 8 bases lay outside the gene matches.

CDR3 residues: CASRLEASSTDTQYF. The CDR3 bases that were read are TGTGCCAGCAGACTAGAGGCTTCTAGCACAGATACG. The V call is TRBV5-7, the J call TRBJ2-3, with D possibly matching TRBD2 (5 bases). The CDR3 extends 3 residues past the end of the read, so its final part is completed from the germline J gene. TRBV5-7 is an open reading frame, and its role is uncertain. V dropped 5 bases and J dropped 0 bases, with 13 bases sitting between them. CDR3 size: 15 residues.

On this clone: The read ends 3 residues shy of where the CDR3 ends; the end is completed using the germline J gene. The chain recombines TRBV10-3 with TRBJ1-4, with 9 bases lining up with TRBD1. V lost 5 bases and J lost 7; bases outside the gene matches: 5. The CDR3 spans 14 residues. The germline V gene encodes CDR1 ENHRY and CDR2 SYGVKD. CDR3 amino acids: CAISWDRDGEKLFF. The CDR3 bases that were read are TGTGCCATCAGTTGGGACAGGGACGGTGAAAAA.

For this clone: The read gets to within 3 residues of the CDR3 end, and the germline J gene fills in the rest. V is TRBV29-1 and J is TRBJ1-1; no clear D. The germline V and J ends were trimmed by 4 bases and 4 bases, with 10 bases remaining between them. The CDR3 runs 12 residues. The germline V gene encodes CDR1 SQVTM and CDR2 ANQGSEA. The covered CDR3 bases are TGCAGCGTTGTACCGCTAAGCACTGAA. It is translated as CSVVPLSTE. The full CDR3 sequence reads CSVVPLSTEAFF.

A remark on this clone: The read is 3 residues too short to cover the CDR3 end, so that end is filled in from the germline J gene. The rearrangement uses TRBV7-2 and TRBJ2-5; 7 nucleotides match TRBD1. V shed 1 base and J 4 bases; nucleotides not matched to a gene: 0. Looked up from germline, CDR1 is SGHTA and CDR2 is FQGNSA. The CDR3 has 13 amino acids. CDR3 sequence reads: CASSLGQGETQYF. The CDR3 bases that were read are TGTGCCAGCAGCTTAGGACAGGGAGAGACC.

As regards this clone: The read is 3 residues too short to cover the CDR3 end, so that end is filled in from the germline J gene. V usage is TRBV10-3 and J usage is TRBJ2-3; 13 nucleotides match TRBD2. Trimming removed 4 bases from V and 5 bases from J; junction bases left unmatched: 6. This CDR3 is built from 16 residues. Germline assignment: CDR1 ENHRY and CDR2 SYGVKD. CDR3 protein: CAISARTSGSGDTQYF. CDR3 DNA (partial): TGTGCCATCAGTGCGCGGACTAGCGGGAGTGGAGATACG.

With respect to this clone: The read comes to an end 3 residues before the CDR3 does, leaving the germline J gene to fill in the end. The J gene is TRBJ2-6, the V gene TRBV27, with no clear D. V dropped 6 bases and J dropped 0 bases, with 3 bases sitting between them. This CDR3 is 13 amino acids long. Germline CDR1 MNHEY, CDR2 SMNVEV (reference sequence). Incomplete CDR3 DNA: TGTGCCAGCAGCCTCTCTGGGGCCAACGTC. Its translation: CASSLSGANV. The full CDR3 sequence reads CASSLSGANVLTF.

Concerning this clone: The read ends 3 residues before the CDR3 terminus; that terminus is restored from the germline J gene. The chain combines TRBV7-1 with TRBJ2-2; 11 bases match TRBD2. TRBV7-1 is an ORF, with its function uncertain. The V segment lost 3 bases and the J segment 1 base; nucleotides outside the gene matches: 13. CDR3 length: 20 residues. CDR3 DNA, as far as it was read: TGTGCCAGCAGCTCCAGGACTAGCGGGTTAGCAAAGGTGAACACCGGGGAG. It specifies CASSSRTSGLAKVNTGE. In full, the CDR3 reads CASSSRTSGLAKVNTGELFF.

Turning to this clone: The CDR3 end is not reached by the read, which stops 3 residues before it; the germline J gene fills it in. The V and J genes are TRBV10-1 and TRBJ2-1; 7 bases map to TRBD1. Germline values: CDR1 WNHNN, CDR2 SYGVQD (reference sequence). The CDR3 consists of 14 residues. Trimming at V came to 3 bases and at J to 3 bases, leaving 2 bases not matched to a gene. The CDR3 bases that were read are TGCGCCAGCAGTGATGGGACAGACTACAATGAG. It translates to CASSDGTDYNE. The entire CDR3 is CASSDGTDYNEQFF.

Of note for this clone: The read terminates 3 residues ahead of where the CDR3 ends, so the germline J gene completes it. The rearrangement uses TRBV5-1 and TRBJ1-2, with D possibly being TRBD1 (5 bases). CDR1 and CDR2 (germline): SGHRS, YFSETQ. The CDR3 extends over 13 amino acids. V dropped 1 base and J dropped 6 bases, with 10 bases sitting between them. CDR3 loop: CASSLPRGDGYTF. The part of the CDR3 DNA that was read is TGCGCCAGCAGCTTGCCTAGGGGCGATGGC.

Concerning this clone itself: The read halts 3 residues ahead of the CDR3 end, with the missing end drawn from the germline J gene. V is TRBV20-1 and J is TRBJ2-3; 8 bases align to TRBD2. This CDR3 contains 15 residues. Germline assignment: CDR1 DFQATT and CDR2 SNEGSKA (reference sequence). The V and J ends lost 6 bases and 4 bases, in that order; junction bases with no gene match: 12. CDR3 bases read: TGCAGTGCCTCGGGGGGGGGCGCATCACCAGATACG. It translates to CSASGGGASPDT. The CDR3 reads in full as CSASGGGASPDTQYF.

For this clone: The read falls 3 residues short of the CDR3 end, and the missing part is taken from the germline J gene. The V call is TRBV2, the J call TRBJ1-1; perhaps TRBD1 as D (6 bases). The CDR3 loop spans 15 amino acids. The V end lost 7 bases, the J end lost 1 base, and 16 bases lay between the germline ends. Germline assignment: CDR1 SNHLY and CDR2 FYNNEI. The covered CDR3 bases are TGTGCCAGCACCCAGGGGCCCCTGTCGAACACTGAA. Translating it yields CASTQGPLSNTE. The CDR3 in full is CASTQGPLSNTEAFF.

With regard to this clone: The read terminates 3 residues ahead of where the CDR3 ends, so the germline J gene completes it. This sequence joins TRBV23-1 and TRBJ2-3; the D gene is possibly TRBD1 (6 bases). TRBV23-1 is marked as an open reading frame, function uncertain. The CDR3 totals 14 residues. V lost 4 bases to trimming and J lost 4 bases, with 12 bases between them. The sequenced CDR3 bases are TGCGCCAGCAGTCCAACAGGGATCCCAGATACG. Its protein product is CASSPTGIPDT. The CDR3 in full is CASSPTGIPDTQYF.

On this clone itself: The read terminates 3 residues before the CDR3 end, so the remaining end is supplied by the germline J gene. This chain connects TRBV19 to TRBJ1-5; 9 positions match TRBD1. The CDR3 is 14 residues long. J lost 5 bases, V lost 2 bases, and 1 base had no gene match. Germline CDR1 LNHDA, CDR2 SQIVND (reference sequence). CDR3 loop: CASSITGGDQPQHF. Partial CDR3 DNA: TGTGCCAGTAGTATAACAGGGGGCGATCAGCCC.

Worth noting for this clone: The CDR3 end lies 3 residues beyond the end of the read and is filled in from the germline J gene. The V gene is TRBV19, the J gene TRBJ2-5, with 8 bases fitting TRBD1. The CDR3 consists of 15 residues. V shed 5 bases and J 5 bases; nucleotides not matched to a gene: 10. Germline V gene lookup returns CDR1 LNHDA and CDR2 SQIVND (reference sequence). The DNA read from the CDR3 is TGTGCCAGTAGTCGCCAACAGGGGGGACGGGAGACC. It encodes CASSRQQGGRET. The full CDR3 reads CASSRQQGGRETQYF.